The 29 T cell receptor beta chains listed next were all sequenced from one sample in a study of early T cells in non-severe SARS-CoV-2 infection. TCRdb reprocessed the 5' RACE reads via MiXCR and lists one record per CDR3 protein. The sample includes tens of thousands of distinct CDR3 sequences, 5.5% to 7.5% seen only once; the top ten take around 21%. The sample was whole blood, taken at baseline. All receptors come from an adult who was a healthcare worker with PCR-confirmed SARS-CoV-2 infection or an uninfected control (not recorded which).

This rearrangement joins TRBV4-2 to TRBJ1-1, with TRBD1 as a possible D gene (5 bases). This CDR3 has 16 amino acids. CDR1 is LGHNA and CDR2 is YNFKEQ in the germline V gene. V was cut by 0 bases and J by 2 bases, with 13 bases left in between. The CDR3: CASSQEVTVRNTEAFF. The CDR3 bases are TGTGCCAGCAGCCAAGAGGTGACAGTCCGTAACACTGAAGCTTTCTTT.

This clonotype was observed a few times. The chain links TRBV20-1 to TRBJ1-4; 8 bases are a match to TRBD1. Looked up from germline, CDR1 is DFQATT and CDR2 is SNEGSKA (reference sequence). The CDR3 is 13 amino acids. The V and J ends lost 5 bases and 8 bases, in that order; junction bases with no gene match: 7. CDR3 loop: CSARQGAGEKLFF. The CDR3 bases are TGCAGTGCTCGGCAGGGGGCAGGGGAAAAACTGTTTTTT.

Ten or more counts support this clonotype. The chain uses TRBV4-2 and TRBJ1-4, with TRBD1 as a possible D gene (6 bases). The germline V gene has CDR1 LGHNA and CDR2 YNFKEQ. V shed 0 bases and J shed 8 bases, with 16 bases lying between them. The CDR3 covers 16 residues. CDR3 bases: TGTGCCAGCAGCCAAGATCAGGACAGCCAGAACGAAAAACTGTTTTTT. Its protein product is CASSQDQDSQNEKLFF.

This chain links TRBV6-2 or TRBV6-3 with TRBJ2-7; D is perhaps TRBD2 (6 bases). The CDR3 consists of 13 residues. V was cut by 7 bases and J by 3 bases, with 13 bases left in between. In germline, CDR1 is MNHEY, CDR2 SVGEGT. The CDR3 reads CASTQWRGYEQYF. As DNA, the CDR3 is TGTGCCAGCACACAGTGGCGGGGCTACGAGCAGTACTTC.

The table lists this clonotype with a few counts. The rearrangement uses TRBV5-1 and TRBJ2-1; TRBD2 matches 9 bases. The CDR3 loop spans 17 amino acids. Trimming took 5 bases from V and 0 from J; bases not matched to a gene: 9. The germline V gene has CDR1 SGHRS and CDR2 YFSETQ. For the CDR3, the DNA is TGCGCCAGCAGTCCTCTAGCGGGGAGTGTCTCCTACAATGAGCAGTTCTTC. Its translation: CASSPLAGSVSYNEQFF.

The chain couples TRBV6-6 to TRBJ1-6; 7 bases are shared with TRBD1. The CDR3 runs 13 residues. The ends lost 10 bases at V and 9 bases at J; junction bases unmatched: 9. Germline V lookup: CDR1 MNHNY, CDR2 SVGAGI (reference sequence). The CDR3 region is CATQGQKVSPLHF. The CDR3 nucleotides are TGTGCCACCCAGGGACAGAAGGTTTCACCCCTCCACTTT.

Ten or more counts support this clonotype. The chain carries TRBV2 and TRBJ1-5; the D is unclear. V shed 1 base and J shed 0 bases, with 7 bases lying between them. The CDR3 consists of 15 residues. The V gene's germline CDR1 is SNHLY and CDR2 FYNNEI. CDR3 region: CASSEEVYSNQPQHF. The CDR3, as DNA: TGTGCCAGCAGTGAAGAGGTTTATAGCAATCAGCCCCAGCATTTT.

In its sample, this clonotype was seen many times. The chain is built from TRBV9 and TRBJ1-1; D remains ambiguous. V lost 0 bases and J 0 bases, leaving 6 bases between the germline ends. The CDR3 contains 14 residues. Per the germline V gene, CDR1 is SGDLS and CDR2 is YYNGEE. The CDR3 sequence is CASSVDSMNTEAFF. CDR3 bases: TGTGCCAGCAGCGTAGACAGCATGAACACTGAAGCTTTCTTT.

At least ten counts were recorded for this clonotype. This chain links TRBV7-9 with TRBJ1-4, with a possible D match to TRBD1 (5 bases). Germline V gene sequence: CDR1 SEHNR, CDR2 FQNEAQ (reference sequence). The CDR3 loop spans 12 amino acids. V dropped 4 bases and J dropped 14 bases, with 14 bases sitting between them. The CDR3 loop reads CASSSQGARLFF. Here the CDR3 DNA reads TGTGCCAGCAGCTCCCAAGGGGCGCGTCTGTTTTTT.

This clonotype was observed many times. The J gene is TRBJ2-7, the V gene TRBV6-2 or TRBV6-3, with a possible D match to TRBD2 (5 bases). The CDR3 is 14 residues long. Germline CDR1 and CDR2: MNHEY and SVGEGT. The V end was cut by 6 bases, the J end by 4 bases, with 16 bases between. The CDR3 DNA reads TGTGCCAGCAGCTACCCTGGCAGAGGGTACGAGCAGTACTTC. Translated, it gives CASSYPGRGYEQYF.

In this sample, this clonotype turned up many times. The chain carries TRBV7-2 and TRBJ1-1, with 9 positions matching TRBD1. V dropped 5 bases and J dropped 4; count of bases not matched to a gene: 14. Germline V gene data show CDR1 as SGHTA and CDR2 as FQGNSA. The CDR3 length is 17 residues. The CDR3 reads CASSPWGDRAMSTEAFF. In nucleotides, the CDR3 is TGTGCCAGCAGCCCCTGGGGGGACAGGGCCATGAGCACTGAAGCTTTCTTT.

This chain connects TRBV6-5 to TRBJ1-1; 9 bases agree with TRBD1. This CDR3 has 15 amino acids. Germline assignment: CDR1 MNHEY and CDR2 SVGAGI. V was clipped by 6 bases and J by 1 base; unmatched bases: 6. The CDR3 reads CASRPGQGKNTEAFF. The DNA of the CDR3 is TGTGCCAGCAGGCCTGGACAGGGGAAGAACACTGAAGCTTTCTTT.

Here the CDR3 reads CASGQNRVLEFF. The CDR3 DNA is TGTGCCAGCGGCCAGAACCGGGTCCTTGAGTTCTTC. The genes are TRBV6-2 or TRBV6-3 and TRBJ2-1; D call uncertain. The V and J ends lost 8 bases and 14 bases respectively, with 19 bases between them. Germline values: CDR1 MNHEY, CDR2 SVGEGT. The CDR3 has 12 amino acids.

The V gene is TRBV20-1, the J gene TRBJ2-1; D is possibly TRBD2 (6 bases). Trimming took off 2 bases at V and 0 bases at J, with 11 bases between the two ends. The CDR3 is 15 residues long. Germline V lookup: CDR1 DFQATT, CDR2 SNEGSKA (reference sequence). The CDR3 region has the DNA TGCAGTGCTAGACCGGGACTCTCCTCCTACAATGAGCAGTTCTTC. It specifies CSARPGLSSYNEQFF.

This clonotype was seen repeatedly, ten times or more. J is TRBJ2-1 and V is TRBV6-5; unclear D gene. V lost 2 bases, J lost 0 bases, and 14 bases lay in between. In germline, CDR1 is MNHEY, CDR2 SVGAGI. This CDR3 is built from 17 residues. In nucleotides, the CDR3 is TGTGCCAGCAGTTACCGATTAGACTTAAGCTCCTACAATGAGCAGTTCTTC. As protein: CASSYRLDLSSYNEQFF.

This clonotype was seen a few times. This chain links TRBV11-2 with TRBJ2-7, with D hard to call. This CDR3 region has 12 residues. Trimming cost V 5 bases and J 4 bases, with 9 bases left between them. Germline CDR1 and CDR2: SGHAT and FQNNGV. In nucleotides, the CDR3 is TGTGCCAGCAGCCGCGACGGATACGAGCAGTACTTC. Its protein product is CASSRDGYEQYF.

This clonotype came up many times. The chain employs TRBV7-9 and TRBJ2-7; perhaps TRBD2 as D (6 bases). From germline, CDR1 is SEHNR and CDR2 FQNEAQ (reference sequence). Trimming took off 5 bases at V and 4 bases at J, with 15 bases between the two ends. The CDR3 contains 14 residues. CDR3 sequence (DNA): TGTGCCAGCAGCCATTGGACTACAGAATACGAGCAGTACTTC. Translated: CASSHWTTEYEQYF. Full variable domain (remainder filled in from reference TRBV7-9 and TRBJ2-7): DTGVSQNPRHKITKRGQNVTFRCDPISEHNRLYWYRQTLGQGPEFLTYFQNEAQLEKSRLLSDRFSAERPKGSFSTLEIQRTEQGDSAMYLCASSHWTTEYEQYFGPGTRLTVT.

Ten or more counts support this clonotype. The rearrangement joins TRBV19 to TRBJ1-2, with 7 bases identical to TRBD1. CDR1 LNHDA and CDR2 SQIVND come from the germline V gene (reference sequence). The CDR3 has 12 residues. The V and J ends lost 6 bases and 9 bases, in that order; junction bases with no gene match: 7. CDR3 nucleotides: TGTGCCAGTAGCAGGGGGGTTACGAGCTACACCTTC. This sequence encodes CASSRGVTSYTF.

This clonotype has ten or more counts. The chain joins TRBV6-6 to TRBJ2-1; TRBD2 agrees at 8 bases. V lost 7 bases, J lost 3 bases, and 2 bases stayed unmatched. Germline lookup yields CDR1 MNHNY and CDR2 SVGAGI (reference sequence). The CDR3 totals 13 residues. In nucleotides, the CDR3 is TGTGCCAGCACTAGCGGGTACTACAATGAGCAGTTCTTC. Protein sequence: CASTSGYYNEQFF.

This chain uses TRBV19 with TRBJ2-2; D perhaps matches TRBD1 (5 bases). CDR1 is LNHDA, CDR2 SQIVND, per germline (reference sequence). CDR3 length: 19 residues. V was cut by 3 bases and J by 5 bases, with 25 bases left in between. The CDR3 DNA reads as TGTGCCAGTAGTATTCGACCTCGCGCCAACAGGATTCAGACCGGGGAGCTGTTTTTT. This gives the protein CASSIRPRANRIQTGELFF. The whole variable domain, remainder taken from reference TRBV19 and TRBJ2-2, is DGGITQSPKYLFRKEGQNVTLSCEQNLNHDAMYWYRQDPGQGLRLIYYSQIVNDFQKGDIAEGYSVSREKKESFPLTVTSAQKNPTAFYLCASSIRPRANRIQTGELFFGEGSRLTVL.

V and J are TRBV5-1 and TRBJ1-1; the match to TRBD1 covers 7 bases. In germline, CDR1 is SGHRS, CDR2 YFSETQ. With 5 bases clipped from V and 10 bases from J, the junction kept 14 bases outside the gene matches. CDR3 length: 14 residues. In DNA form, the CDR3 reads TGCGCCAGCAGTCTAGGACAGGTTAGCGCTGTAGCTTTCTTT. Encoded protein: CASSLGQVSAVAFF.

This clonotype came up many times. The chain uses TRBV7-2 and TRBJ2-1, with 7 bases matching TRBD2. This CDR3 is built from 14 residues. With 1 base clipped from V and 8 bases from J, the junction kept 5 bases outside the gene matches. The V gene's germline CDR1 is SGHTA and CDR2 FQGNSA. CDR3 sequence: CASSLEAGFYEQFF. CDR3 nucleotides: TGTGCCAGCAGCTTAGAAGCGGGGTTCTATGAGCAGTTCTTC.

This clonotype appeared a few times. The CDR3 reads CASGDYEQYF. The CDR3 DNA sequence: TGTGCCAGCGGTGACTACGAGCAGTACTTC. This chain uses TRBV6-2 or TRBV6-3 with TRBJ2-7; D gene unclear. The CDR3 is 10 residues long. The ends were cut back, 8 bases at V and 3 bases at J, with 5 bases in the middle. Per the germline V gene, CDR1 is MNHEY and CDR2 is SVGEGT.

This clonotype has only a few counts. The chain is built from TRBV7-8 and TRBJ2-5; D is tentatively TRBD1 or TRBD2 (5 bases each). Germline V CDR1 and CDR2: SGHVS, FQNEAQ. V lost 5 bases, J lost 3 bases, and 13 bases lay in between. This CDR3 has 14 residues. CDR3 in DNA: TGTGCCAGCAGCCCCCGGGACGGAAAAGAGACCCAGTACTTC. The encoded protein is CASSPRDGKETQYF. The complete variable domain, with remaining parts taken from reference TRBV7-8 and TRBJ2-5, reads GAGVSQSPRYKVAKRGQDVALRCDPISGHVSLFWYQQALGQGPEFLTYFQNEAQLDKSGLPSDRFFAERPEGSVSTLKIQRTQQEDSAVYLCASSPRDGKETQYFGPGTRLLVL.

Remarks on this clonotype: At one of its ends the junction is not consistent with the germline gene, which may arise from a read error. The chain combines TRBV30 with TRBJ1-2, with D unclear. In germline, CDR1 is GTSNPN, CDR2 SVGIG (reference sequence). This CDR3 is built from 13 residues. CDR3 DNA sequence: TGTGCCTGGAGTGCCGACCTGGGAGGTGGCCACACCTTC. It specifies CAWSADLGGGHTF.

This clonotype occurred many times. V and J are TRBV6-5 and TRBJ1-1; unclear D gene. CDR1 and CDR2 (germline): MNHEY, SVGAGI. The CDR3 runs 16 residues. Trimming removed 2 bases at V and 1 base at J, with 14 bases between. CDR3 bases: TGTGCCAGCAGTTACAGGGTGGAGGGTAAGAACACTGAAGCTTTCTTT. Translated, it gives CASSYRVEGKNTEAFF.

In this sample, this clonotype turned up a few times. This chain joins TRBV29-1 and TRBJ2-2; the D is unclear. In germline, CDR1 is SQVTM, CDR2 ANQGSEA. There are 12 residues in the CDR3. The V end lost 4 bases, the J end lost 1 base, and 4 bases lay between the germline ends. The CDR3 spells CSVVLNTGELFF. CDR3 nucleotides: TGCAGCGTTGTCTTGAACACCGGGGAGCTGTTTTTT.

This clonotype was seen at least ten times. The chain links TRBV7-9 to TRBJ2-1; 9 bases map to TRBD2. The J segment lost 6 bases and the V segment lost 5 bases, leaving 8 bases of the junction unmatched. The length of the CDR3 is 15 residues. Germline V gene sequence: CDR1 SEHNR, CDR2 FQNEAQ (reference sequence). The chain's CDR3 is CASSTAGGGLNEQFF. CDR3 sequence (DNA): TGTGCCAGCAGCACCGCGGGAGGGGGGCTCAATGAGCAGTTCTTC.

The chain joins TRBV7-2 to TRBJ2-7, with 10 bases identical to TRBD2. In germline, CDR1 is SGHTA, CDR2 FQGNSA. With V trimmed by 5 bases and J by 2 bases, 6 bases remained unmatched. This CDR3 spans 15 amino acids. The chain's CDR3 is CASSPLAGSTYEQYF. The DNA of the CDR3 is TGTGCCAGCAGCCCACTAGCGGGATCGACCTACGAGCAGTACTTC.